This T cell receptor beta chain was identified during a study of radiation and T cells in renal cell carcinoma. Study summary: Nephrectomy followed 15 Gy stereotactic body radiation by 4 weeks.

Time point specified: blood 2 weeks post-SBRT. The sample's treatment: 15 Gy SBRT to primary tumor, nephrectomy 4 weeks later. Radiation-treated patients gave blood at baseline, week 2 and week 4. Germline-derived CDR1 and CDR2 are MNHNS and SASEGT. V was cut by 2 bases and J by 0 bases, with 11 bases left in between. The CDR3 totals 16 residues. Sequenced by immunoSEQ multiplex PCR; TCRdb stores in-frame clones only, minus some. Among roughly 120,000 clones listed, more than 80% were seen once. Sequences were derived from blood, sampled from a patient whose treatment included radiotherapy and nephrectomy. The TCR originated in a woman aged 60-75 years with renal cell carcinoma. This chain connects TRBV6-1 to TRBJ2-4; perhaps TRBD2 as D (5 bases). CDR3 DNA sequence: TGTGCCAGCAGTGAACGGGGAGACGGAGCCAAAAACATTCAGTACTTC. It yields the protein CASSERGDGAKNIQYF.